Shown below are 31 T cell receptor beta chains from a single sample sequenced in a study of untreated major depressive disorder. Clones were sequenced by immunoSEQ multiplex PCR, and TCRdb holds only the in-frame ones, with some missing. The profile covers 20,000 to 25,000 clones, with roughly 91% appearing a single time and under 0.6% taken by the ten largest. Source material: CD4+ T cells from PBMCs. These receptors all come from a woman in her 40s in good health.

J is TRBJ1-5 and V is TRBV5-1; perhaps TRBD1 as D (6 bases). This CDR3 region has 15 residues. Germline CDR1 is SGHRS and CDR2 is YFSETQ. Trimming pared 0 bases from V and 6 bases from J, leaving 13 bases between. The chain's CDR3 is CASSLAGGLSQPQHF. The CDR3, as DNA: TGCGCCAGCAGCTTGGCCGGGGGCCTCAGTCAGCCCCAGCATTTT.

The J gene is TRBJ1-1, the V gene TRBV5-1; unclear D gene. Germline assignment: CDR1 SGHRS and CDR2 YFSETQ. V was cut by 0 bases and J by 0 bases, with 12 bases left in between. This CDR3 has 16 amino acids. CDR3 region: CASSLGQIELNTEAFF. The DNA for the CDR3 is TGCGCCAGCAGCTTGGGGCAGATTGAACTGAACACTGAAGCTTTCTTT.

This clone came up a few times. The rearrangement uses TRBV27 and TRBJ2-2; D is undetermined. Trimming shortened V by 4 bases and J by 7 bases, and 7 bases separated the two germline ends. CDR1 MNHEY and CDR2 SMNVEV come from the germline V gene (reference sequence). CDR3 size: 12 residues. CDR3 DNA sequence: TGTGCCAGCAGTTCCCGGATCGGGGAGCTGTTTTTT. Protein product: CASSSRIGELFF.

The CDR3 reads CASSTVTGNSNEQFF. CDR3 DNA sequence: TGTGCCAGCAGCACGGTGACAGGGAATTCCAATGAGCAGTTCTTC. The J gene is TRBJ2-1, the V gene TRBV11-2; 7 bases fit TRBD1. The ends lost 5 bases at V and 6 bases at J; junction bases unmatched: 10. The CDR3 runs to 15 residues. From germline, CDR1 is SGHAT and CDR2 FQNNGV.

DNA for the CDR3: TGTGCCAGCAGAGGACAGGGAGAGCTGTTTTTT. Translated, it gives CASRGQGELFF. The chain has TRBV28 and TRBJ2-2; TRBD1 matches 8 bases. The length of the CDR3 is 11 residues. The germline CDR1 and CDR2 sequences are MDHEN and SYDVKM. Losses at the gene ends were 6 bases for V and 11 bases for J; bases not matched to a gene: 2. The whole variable domain, filled in from reference TRBV28 and TRBJ2-2, reads DVKVTQSSRYLVKRTGEKVFLECVQDMDHENMFWYRQDPGLGLRLIYFSYDVKMKEKGDIPEGYSVSREKKERFSLILESASTNQTSMYLCASRGQGELFFGEGSRLTVL.

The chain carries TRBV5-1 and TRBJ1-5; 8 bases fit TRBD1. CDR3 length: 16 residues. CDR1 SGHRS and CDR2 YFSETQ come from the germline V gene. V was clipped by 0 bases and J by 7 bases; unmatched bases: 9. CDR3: CASSLGTGGRVQPQHF. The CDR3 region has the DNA TGCGCCAGCAGCTTGGGAACAGGGGGTCGAGTGCAGCCCCAGCATTTT.

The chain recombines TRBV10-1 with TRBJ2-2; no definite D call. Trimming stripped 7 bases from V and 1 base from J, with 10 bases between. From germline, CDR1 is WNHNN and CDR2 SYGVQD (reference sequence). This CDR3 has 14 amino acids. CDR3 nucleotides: TGCGCCAGCACCCCAGAGTTGAACACCGGGGAGCTGTTTTTT. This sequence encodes CASTPELNTGELFF.

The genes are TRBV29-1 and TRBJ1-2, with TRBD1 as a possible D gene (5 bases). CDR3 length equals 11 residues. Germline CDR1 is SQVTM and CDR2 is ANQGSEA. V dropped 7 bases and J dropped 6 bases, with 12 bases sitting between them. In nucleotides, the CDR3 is TGCAGCGCCTTTTGGGGGAATGGCTACACCTTC. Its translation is CSAFWGNGYTF.

The CDR3 loop reads CASSFQGASSYEQYF. In DNA, the CDR3 is TGTGCCAGCAGCTTCCAGGGGGCTTCTTCCTACGAGCAGTACTTC. The V gene is TRBV5-5, the J gene TRBJ2-7; 8 bases match TRBD1. V gave up 2 bases and J gave up 1 base; unmatched junction bases: 5. The CDR3 covers 15 residues. The germline CDR1 and CDR2 sequences are SGHKS and YYEKEE (reference sequence).

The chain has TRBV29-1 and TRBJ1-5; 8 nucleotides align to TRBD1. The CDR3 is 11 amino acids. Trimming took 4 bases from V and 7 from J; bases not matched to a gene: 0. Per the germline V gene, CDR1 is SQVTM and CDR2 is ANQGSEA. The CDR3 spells CSVGDRQPQHF. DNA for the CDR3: TGCAGCGTTGGGGACAGGCAGCCCCAGCATTTT.

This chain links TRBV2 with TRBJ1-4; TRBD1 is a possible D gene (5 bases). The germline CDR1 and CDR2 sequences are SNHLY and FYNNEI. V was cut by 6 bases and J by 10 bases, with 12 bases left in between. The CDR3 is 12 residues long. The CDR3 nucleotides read TGTGCCAGCAGACAAACAGGTGGAAAACTGTTTTTT. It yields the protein CASRQTGGKLFF. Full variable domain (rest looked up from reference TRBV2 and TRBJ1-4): EPEVTQTPSHQVTQMGQEVILRCVPISNHLYFYWYRQILGQKVEFLVSFYNNEISEKSEIFDDQFSVERPDGSNFTLKIRSTKLEDSAMYFCASRQTGGKLFFGSGTQLSVL.

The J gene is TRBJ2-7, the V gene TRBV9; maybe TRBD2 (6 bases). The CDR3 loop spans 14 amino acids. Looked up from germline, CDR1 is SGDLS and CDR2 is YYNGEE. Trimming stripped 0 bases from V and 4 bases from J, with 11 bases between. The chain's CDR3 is CASSVAFSGYEQYF. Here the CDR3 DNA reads TGTGCCAGCAGCGTAGCGTTTAGCGGATACGAGCAGTACTTC.

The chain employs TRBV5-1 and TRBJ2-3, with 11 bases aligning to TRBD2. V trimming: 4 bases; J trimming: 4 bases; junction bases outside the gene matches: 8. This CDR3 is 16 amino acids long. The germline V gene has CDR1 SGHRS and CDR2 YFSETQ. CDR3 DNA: TGCGCCAGCAGCCTAATGACTAGCGGGACGGCAGATACGCAGTATTTT. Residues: CASSLMTSGTADTQYF.

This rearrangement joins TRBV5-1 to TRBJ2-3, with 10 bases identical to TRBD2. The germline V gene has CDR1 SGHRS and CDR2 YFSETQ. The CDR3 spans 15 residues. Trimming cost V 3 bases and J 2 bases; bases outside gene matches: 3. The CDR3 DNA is TGCGCCAGCAGCTCTAGCGGGAGTTTCACAGATACGCAGTATTTT. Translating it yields CASSSSGSFTDTQYF.

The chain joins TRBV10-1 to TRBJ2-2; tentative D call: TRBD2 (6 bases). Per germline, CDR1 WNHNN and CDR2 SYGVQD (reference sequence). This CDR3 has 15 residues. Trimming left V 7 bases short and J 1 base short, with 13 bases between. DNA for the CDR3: TGCGCCAGCATCTCCGATAGCGGGAACACCGGGGAGCTGTTTTTT. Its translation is CASISDSGNTGELFF.

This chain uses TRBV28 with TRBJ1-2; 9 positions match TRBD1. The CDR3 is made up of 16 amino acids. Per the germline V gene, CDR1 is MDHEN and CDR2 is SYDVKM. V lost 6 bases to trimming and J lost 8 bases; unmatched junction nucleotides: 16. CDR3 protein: CASSEYNRGLSRGYTF. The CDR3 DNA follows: TGTGCCAGCAGCGAATACAACAGGGGGCTAAGTAGGGGCTACACCTTC.

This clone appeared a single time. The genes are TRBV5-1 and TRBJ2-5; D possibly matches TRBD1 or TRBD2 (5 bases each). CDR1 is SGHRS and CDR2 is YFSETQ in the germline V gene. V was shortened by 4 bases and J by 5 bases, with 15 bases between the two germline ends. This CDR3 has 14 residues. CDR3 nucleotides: TGCGCCAGCAGCGCCGGGACCCCTAGGGAGACCCAGTACTTC. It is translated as CASSAGTPRETQYF.

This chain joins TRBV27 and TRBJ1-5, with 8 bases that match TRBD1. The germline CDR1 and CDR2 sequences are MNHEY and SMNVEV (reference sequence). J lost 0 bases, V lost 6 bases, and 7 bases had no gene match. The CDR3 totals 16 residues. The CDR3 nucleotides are TGTGCCAGCAGGGACAGGGCCCTCTATAGCAATCAGCCCCAGCATTTT. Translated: CASRDRALYSNQPQHF.

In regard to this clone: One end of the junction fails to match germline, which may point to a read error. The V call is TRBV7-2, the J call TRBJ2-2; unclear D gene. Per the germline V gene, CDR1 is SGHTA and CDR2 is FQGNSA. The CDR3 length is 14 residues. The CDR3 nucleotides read TGTGCCGGCAGCTTAGGTCAGCCCACCGGGGAGCTGTTTTTT. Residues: CAGSLGQPTGELFF.

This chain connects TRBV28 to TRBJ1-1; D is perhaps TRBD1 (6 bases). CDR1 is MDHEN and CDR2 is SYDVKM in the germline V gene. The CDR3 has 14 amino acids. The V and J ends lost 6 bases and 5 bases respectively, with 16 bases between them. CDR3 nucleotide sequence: TGTGCCAGCAGGCCACAGGGATGGGAAACTGAAGCTTTCTTT. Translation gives CASRPQGWETEAFF.

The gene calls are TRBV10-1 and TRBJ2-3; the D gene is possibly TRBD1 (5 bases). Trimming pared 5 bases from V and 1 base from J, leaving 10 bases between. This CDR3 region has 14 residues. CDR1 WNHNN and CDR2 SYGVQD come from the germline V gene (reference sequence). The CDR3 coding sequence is TGCGCCAGCAGTTCCCAGACAGGCACAGATACGCAGTATTTT. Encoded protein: CASSSQTGTDTQYF.

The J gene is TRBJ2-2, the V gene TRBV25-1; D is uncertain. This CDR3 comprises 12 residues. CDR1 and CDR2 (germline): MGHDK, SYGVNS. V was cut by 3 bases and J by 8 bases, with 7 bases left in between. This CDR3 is CASSDWVGELFF. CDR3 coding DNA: TGTGCCAGCAGTGATTGGGTAGGGGAGCTGTTTTTT.

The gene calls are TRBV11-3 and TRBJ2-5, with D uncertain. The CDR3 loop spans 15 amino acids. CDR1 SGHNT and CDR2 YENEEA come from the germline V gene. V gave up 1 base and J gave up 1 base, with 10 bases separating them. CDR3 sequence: CASSLGMGFQETQYF. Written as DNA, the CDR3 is TGTGCCAGCAGCTTAGGGATGGGGTTCCAAGAGACCCAGTACTTC.

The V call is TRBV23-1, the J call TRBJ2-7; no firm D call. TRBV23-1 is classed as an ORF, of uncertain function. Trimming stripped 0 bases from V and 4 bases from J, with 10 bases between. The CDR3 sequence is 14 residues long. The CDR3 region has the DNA TGCGCCAGCAGTCAATCGGGCAAAGAGTACGAGCAGTACGTC. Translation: CASSQSGKEYEQYV.

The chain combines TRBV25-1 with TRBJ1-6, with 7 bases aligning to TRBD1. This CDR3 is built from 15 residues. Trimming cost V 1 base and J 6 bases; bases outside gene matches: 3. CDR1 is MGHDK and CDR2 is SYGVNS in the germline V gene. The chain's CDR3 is CASSESGTANSPLHF. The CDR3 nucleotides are TGTGCCAGCAGTGAATCCGGGACAGCTAATTCACCCCTCCACTTT.

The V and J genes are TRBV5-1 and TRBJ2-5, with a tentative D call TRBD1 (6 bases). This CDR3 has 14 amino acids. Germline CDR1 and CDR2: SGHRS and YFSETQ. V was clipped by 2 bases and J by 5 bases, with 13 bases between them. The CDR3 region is CASSFGTQGETQYF. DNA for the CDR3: TGCGCCAGCAGCTTCGGGACCCAGGGGGAGACCCAGTACTTC.

In DNA form, the CDR3 reads TGCGCCAGCAGCTTGGGACAGGGGGCGACCGGGGAGCTGTTTTTT. Encoded protein: CASSLGQGATGELFF. The rearrangement links TRBV5-1 to TRBJ2-2, with TRBD1 identical over 10 bases. After removal of 0 bases from V and 5 bases from J, the junction contained 1 base not matched to a gene. CDR1 and CDR2 from the germline V gene are SGHRS and YFSETQ. The CDR3 contains 15 residues.

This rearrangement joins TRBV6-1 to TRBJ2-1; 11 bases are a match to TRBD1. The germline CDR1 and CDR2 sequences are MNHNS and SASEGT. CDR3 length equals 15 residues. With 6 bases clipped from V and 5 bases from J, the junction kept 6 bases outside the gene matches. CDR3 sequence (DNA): TGTGCCAGCAGGGATACGGGACAGGGGGACAATGAGCAGTTCTTC. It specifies CASRDTGQGDNEQFF.

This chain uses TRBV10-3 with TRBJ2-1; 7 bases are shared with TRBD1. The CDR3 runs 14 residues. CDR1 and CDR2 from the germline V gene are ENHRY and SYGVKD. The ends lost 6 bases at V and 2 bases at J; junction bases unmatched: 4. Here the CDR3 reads CAISQGQPYNEQFF. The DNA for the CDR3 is TGTGCCATCAGCCAGGGACAGCCCTACAATGAGCAGTTCTTC.

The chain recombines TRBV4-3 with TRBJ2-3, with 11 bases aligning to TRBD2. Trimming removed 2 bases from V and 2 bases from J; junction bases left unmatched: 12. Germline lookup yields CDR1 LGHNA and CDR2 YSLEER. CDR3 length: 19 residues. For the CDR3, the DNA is TGCGCCAGCAGCCAAAGAGTGACCAGTAGCGGGGGGGACACAGATACGCAGTATTTT. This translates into CASSQRVTSSGGDTDTQYF.

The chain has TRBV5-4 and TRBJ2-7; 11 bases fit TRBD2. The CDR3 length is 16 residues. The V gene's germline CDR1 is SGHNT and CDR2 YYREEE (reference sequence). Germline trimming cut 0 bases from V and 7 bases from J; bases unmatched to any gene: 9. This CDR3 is CASSLGGLAGGGEQYV. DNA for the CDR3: TGTGCCAGCAGCTTGGGAGGGCTAGCGGGGGGAGGTGAGCAGTACGTC.